Listed below are T cell receptor beta chains from one sample, sequenced in a study of Ad26.COV2.S vaccination and SARS-CoV-2 variants. Libraries were prepared by immunoSEQ multiplex PCR; TCRdb keeps only in-frame clonotypes and omits some of them. In the table there are over 200,000 clones, roughly 90% of which are singletons. Sequenced here: peripheral blood, sampled in a trial of Ad26.COV2.S vaccine versus placebo. All receptors come from a person aged 18-65 years who received the Ad26.COV2.S COVID-19 vaccine or a placebo. The CDR3 runs from the conserved cysteine through the conserved F or W. A D gene is named only where the DNA matches it firmly. Where a row states a size, it is once, few, many or the class of an expanded clone; other rows omit it.

clone size	D gene	V gene	J gene	CDR3 DNA	CDR3 protein
.	.	TRBV4-3	TRBJ2-7	TGCGCCAGCAGCCAAGTCCAGGGGAGTTGGTACGAGCAGTACTTC	CASSQVQGSWYEQYF
.	TRBD1	TRBV15	TRBJ1-6	TGTGCCACCAGCAATCCCGGGACAGGAGATTCACCCCTCCACTTT	CATSNPGTGDSPLHF
.	.	TRBV9	TRBJ1-5	TGTGCCAGCAGCGTAGGGCTCGCTAGCAATCAGCCCCAGCATTTT	CASSVGLASNQPQHF
.	.	TRBV7-6	TRBJ2-3	TGTGCCAGCACCTCCCGGACGGGCGGGGTACAATCAAGCACAGATACGCAGTATTTT	CASTSRTGGVQSSTDTQYF
few	.	TRBV7-9	TRBJ1-6	TGTGCCAGCAGCCCCGGAGGGCCACCCCTCCACTTT	CASSPGGPPLHF
.	.	TRBV7-2	TRBJ2-2	TGTGCCAGCAGCTTAGCGGGGAGCACCGGGGAGCTGTTTTTT	CASSLAGSTGELFF
.	.	TRBV7-9	TRBJ2-5	TGTGCCAGCAGCTTAAGTGGAAACCAAGAGACCCAGTACTTC	CASSLSGNQETQYF
.	.	TRBV7-3	TRBJ2-3	TGTGCCAGCAGCTTAACTGCCAGCGGAGGCACAGATACGCAGTATTTT	CASSLTASGGTDTQYF
.	.	TRBV11-2	TRBJ2-7	TGTGCCAGCAGCTTCCACTCCTACGAGCAGTACTTC	CASSFHSYEQYF
.	.	TRBV10-3	TRBJ2-1	TGTGCCATCAGTGAGGTAGATGGGAATGAGCAGTTCTTC	CAISEVDGNEQFF
.	.	TRBV7-6	TRBJ2-5	TGTGCCAGCAGCTTAGGTGGTGGGGGGTCCCAAGAGACCCAGTACTTC	CASSLGGGGSQETQYF
few	.	TRBV7-2	TRBJ1-5	TGTGCCAGCAGCCCCTCAGGACGGATCGGAAGGCCCCAGCATTTT	CASSPSGRIGRPQHF
.	TRBD2	TRBV6-5	TRBJ2-1	TGTGCCAGCAGTCAGGGACTAGCGGGGGACAATGAGCAGTTCTTC	CASSQGLAGDNEQFF
.	.	TRBV7-2	TRBJ1-3	TGTGCCAGCAGCTTAGGGAGGGTAGGGCCTTACTCTGGAAACACCATATATTTT	CASSLGRVGPYSGNTIYF
.	TRBD1	TRBV18	TRBJ1-5	TGTGCCAGCTCACCAGGACAGGGGGTCTATAGCAATCAGCCCCAGCATTTT	CASSPGQGVYSNQPQHF
.	.	TRBV5-1	TRBJ2-1	TGCGCCAGCAGTCTTTACGACAGGCCAAATGAGCAGTTCTTC	CASSLYDRPNEQFF
.	TRBD2	TRBV15	TRBJ2-3	TGTGCCACCAGCTTGGGACTAGCGGGAACTAATACGCAGTATTTT	CATSLGLAGTNTQYF
.	.	TRBV12-3/TRBV12-4	TRBJ1-1	TGTGCCATCACTATAGGGAACACTGAAGCTTTCTTT	CAITIGNTEAFF
.	.	TRBV28	TRBJ2-4	TGTGCCAGCAGTACGCCCCCCCAGGGATACATTCAGTACTTC	CASSTPPQGYIQYF
.	TRBD2	TRBV2	TRBJ2-1	TGTGCCAGCAGTGATATAGCGGGGGGCCCTGAGCAGTTCTTC	CASSDIAGGPEQFF
.	TRBD1	TRBV19	TRBJ1-4	TGTGCCAGTAGTATGGGAGACAGGGTTCTTGGTGAAAAACTGTTTTTT	CASSMGDRVLGEKLFF
.	.	TRBV4-1	TRBJ1-1	TGCGCCAGCAGCCGCCCGCTAGTCAGGGGCGGCACTGAAGCTTTCTTT	CASSRPLVRGGTEAFF
.	TRBD2	TRBV11-2	TRBJ2-3	TGTGCCAGCAGCTTAGATAGACCTAGCGGGGGACCCGATACGCAGTATTTT	CASSLDRPSGGPDTQYF
.	.	TRBV28	TRBJ2-2	TGTGCCAGCAGTTTAGGAGGGGGCTCCCCGGCCGGGGAGCTGTTTTTT	CASSLGGGSPAGELFF
.	.	TRBV4-3	TRBJ1-3	TGCGCCAGCAGCCAAGATATGGCTGCGTCTGGAAACACCATATATTTT	CASSQDMAASGNTIYF
once	TRBD2	TRBV19	TRBJ2-1	TGTGCCAGTAGTAGACGGGGGGCCTACAATGAGCAGTTCTTC	CASSRRGAYNEQFF
once	.	TRBV7-8	TRBJ1-4	TGTGCCAGCAGCCCCAGGGTGTCCGCAACTAATGAAAAACTGTTTTTT	CASSPRVSATNEKLFF
.	.	TRBV4-1	TRBJ2-1	TGCGCCAGCAGCCAAGTGGGTTCGGGAATTTACAATGAGCAGTTCTTC	CASSQVGSGIYNEQFF
.	.	TRBV30	TRBJ1-4	TGTGCCTGGATTCCGGCAGGGGTGAAGGAAAAACTGTTTTTT	CAWIPAGVKEKLFF
few	.	TRBV9	TRBJ2-3	TGTGCCAGCAGCCTATTGGGGGCCGATACGCAGTATTTT	CASSLLGADTQYF
few	TRBD2	TRBV10-3	TRBJ2-7	TGTGCCATCAGTGTGCCGGGACTAGGGTCCTACGAGCAGTACTTC	CAISVPGLGSYEQYF
.	.	TRBV18	TRBJ1-3	TGTGCCAGCTCACCCCAGGGCGACTCTGGAAACACCATATATTTT	CASSPQGDSGNTIYF
few	TRBD1	TRBV5-4	TRBJ2-7	TGTGCCAGCAGTTGGGGACAGGAGTTATCCTACGAGCAGTACTTC	CASSWGQELSYEQYF
.	TRBD1	TRBV27	TRBJ2-2	TGTGCCAGCAGTCCCACAGGGGCGGTCACCGGGGAGCTGTTTTTT	CASSPTGAVTGELFF
.	.	TRBV19	TRBJ2-7	TGTGCCAGTAGTTCAGCGGCCTACGAGCAGTACTTC	CASSSAAYEQYF
.	TRBD2	TRBV5-4	TRBJ2-1	TGTGCCAGCAGCCCACCCGATAGCGGGGTGTACAATGAGCAGTTCTTC	CASSPPDSGVYNEQFF
.	.	TRBV5-1	TRBJ2-7	TGCGCCAGCAGCGGTTCCGAGGGACTTCCCCCCTACGAGCAGTACTTC	CASSGSEGLPPYEQYF